This record covers a single T cell receptor beta chain. Antigen specificity is unknown. Before treatment, baseline tumor tissue was collected for sequencing. These data originate in a study of circulating tumor DNA in untreated peripheral T-cell lymphoma. The CDR3 is 14 residues long. Germline CDR1 and CDR2: LGHNT and FRNRAP. Broader study findings: Tumor-specific clonotypes were found in 65% to 80% of patients.

The table came from immunoSEQ multiplex PCR; TCRdb's copy has only in-frame clones and leaves some out. The data show more than 1,400 clones, around 66% seen once. The sequence was obtained from a human donor with peripheral T-cell lymphoma. V and J are TRBV12-5 and TRBJ1-1; D is unclear. The sequencing sample was made of tumor tissue. The CDR3 DNA follows: TGTGCCAGCACTAGGTCTCCAGGATCCACTGAAGCTTTCTTT. Translating it yields CASTRSPGSTEAFF.